This note documents a single TCR beta chain sequence. Its target is unknown. These data belong to a study of pediatric ulcerative colitis. The CDR3 spans 14 residues. Trimming shortened V by 0 bases and J by 3 bases, and 8 bases separated the two germline ends. Germline assignment: CDR1 SGHAT and CDR2 FQDESV (reference sequence). Rectal tissue came from one to two pinch biopsies taken at colonoscopy. The table came from immunoSEQ multiplex PCR; TCRdb's copy has only in-frame clones and leaves some out. The sample has about 35,000 clones, about three quarters seen once. The study's findings and limits: Clonal expansions reduced rectal repertoire diversity in acute severe colitis. Ulcerative colitis patients shared more blood-rectal clones than controls.

Specimen: gut tissue. The sequence came from a boy younger than 18 with mild ulcerative colitis. This sequence joins TRBV11-1 and TRBJ2-5; a weak D match, TRBD2 (5 bases). The CDR3 sequence is CASSLARAEETQYF. The DNA of the CDR3 is TGTGCCAGCAGCTTAGCCAGAGCGGAAGAGACCCAGTACTTC.